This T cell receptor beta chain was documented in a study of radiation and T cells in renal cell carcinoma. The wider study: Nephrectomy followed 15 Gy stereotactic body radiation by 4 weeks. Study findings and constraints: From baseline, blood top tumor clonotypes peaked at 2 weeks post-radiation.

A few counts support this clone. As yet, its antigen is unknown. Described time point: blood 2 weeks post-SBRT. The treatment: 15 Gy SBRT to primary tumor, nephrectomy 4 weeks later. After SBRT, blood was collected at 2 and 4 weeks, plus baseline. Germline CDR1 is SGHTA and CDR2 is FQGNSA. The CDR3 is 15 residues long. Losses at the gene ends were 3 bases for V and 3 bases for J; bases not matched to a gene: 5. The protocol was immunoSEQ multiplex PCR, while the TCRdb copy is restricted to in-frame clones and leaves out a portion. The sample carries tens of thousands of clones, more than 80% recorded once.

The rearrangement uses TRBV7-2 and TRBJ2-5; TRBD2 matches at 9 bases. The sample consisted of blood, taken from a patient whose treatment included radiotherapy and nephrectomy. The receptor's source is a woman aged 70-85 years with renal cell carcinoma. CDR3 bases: TGTGCCAGCAGCTTGAGACTAGCGGAGGAAGAGACCCAGTACTTC. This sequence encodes CASSLRLAEEETQYF.